The T cell receptor beta chain under discussion was sequenced for a study of T cell responses to AZD1222 COVID-19 vaccine. About the study: It was second doses at about 4 or about 12 weeks that were pooled.

The CDR3 runs 13 residues. The V end lost 5 bases, the J end lost 6 bases, and 14 bases lay between the germline ends. Germline V gene data show CDR1 as SGHVS and CDR2 as FNYEAQ. With respect to this clone: Its specificity is not known.

General observations from the study: Most donors were white British, females outnumbered males, and clonal diversity was possibly underestimated.

Sequenced by immunoSEQ multiplex PCR; TCRdb stores in-frame clones only, minus some. The sample comprises about 95,000 clones, about 89% of which are singletons, and roughly 4% rests with the top ten. The origin of this receptor is an adult in good health. This chain uses TRBV7-6 with TRBJ2-7, with D perhaps TRBD1 (6 bases). This material consisted of peripheral blood, taken on day 0 of AZD1222 vaccination. The CDR3 reads CASSRTVQSEQYF. The CDR3 nucleotides read TGTGCCAGCAGCCGGACAGTTCAAAGCGAGCAGTACTTC. The whole variable domain, filled in from reference TRBV7-6 and TRBJ2-7, reads GAGVSQSPRYKVTKRGQDVALRCDPISGHVSLYWYRQALGQGPEFLTYFNYEAQQDKSGLPNDRFSAERPEGSISTLTIQRTEQRDSAMYRCASSRTVQSEQYFGPGTRLTVT.